The present T cell receptor beta chain was sequenced within a study of cytomegalovirus exposure and HLA in healthy donors (dated by TCRdb to about 2017). About the study as a whole: In an earlier analysis of about 560 of the donors, under 300 Gb of sequence data and approximately 100 million unique TCR beta sequences from about 190 million T cells were reported. The T cell repertoires of 550 to 850 subjects were profiled by immunosequencing and related to cytomegalovirus serostatus. On average, around 240,000 unique TCR beta nucleotide sequences were sequenced per donor among a few hundred genotyped donors of the cohort, with around 19% of those sequences being non-productive. Class I and class II HLA loci were covered by the typing at four-digit resolution. In a later analysis, previously published TCR beta repertoires from about 670 donors were re-analyzed and high-resolution HLA genotyping was added so that TCR occurrence patterns could be studied. Besides the first cohort of about 730 subjects, a separate validation cohort made up of 120 or so different subjects was used. High-throughput TCR immunosequencing, statistical association of individual TCRs with disease status, and machine learning were combined to predict cytomegalovirus infection status. The study aimed to test whether cataloging public T cell receptors could reveal signatures of past pathogen exposure. Rather than drawing on any new phenotypic data, the later analysis identified candidate immune exposures from TCR beta sequences and the way those sequences occurred across donors. Genome-wide SNP genotypes for about 65% of the roughly 700 donors were used in a later genetic analysis, which treated that subset as a discovery cohort. Of the 300 to 400 genotyped donors, roughly 80% fell in the genetic ancestry cluster associated with self-reported Caucasian donors. Donor age, sex, ethnicity and CMV serostatus were collected together with the repertoire data. Every discovery cohort repertoire had been produced on one sequencing platform. The number of typed donors differed by locus: about 620-640 for A, B, C, DRB1 and DQB1; 522 for DQA1; around 610 for DPA1; and some 450 for DPB1. To decide whether each TCR beta V gene segment behaved as functional or pseudogenic, an earlier analysis of 587 of the donors relied on high-throughput TCR beta sequencing. Roughly 320 gigabases of sequencing data and approximately 92 million unique TCR sequences made up an early release that covered several hundred HLA-typed donors. Because of strong linkage in the cohort, 4 to 6 DR-DQ haplotypes were treated as single units for association and clustering. Study-level results and caveats: Linkage disequilibrium might explain the correlated functional status among segregating V segments, but an unknown experimental factor could not be ruled out. Because counts were too low, about 17 rarely observed V segments, including chromosome 9 orphons, were excluded from the earlier analysis of about 500 of the donors. It was suggested by the authors that the approach could potentially be generalized to other disease states and immunological phenotypes. The study listed 150 to 200 TCR beta chains as associated with cytomegalovirus. For the cohort, immune exposure information was limited to CMV serostatus. According to a later analysis, parvovirus B19, influenza, CMV and Epstein-Barr virus appeared linked to several top co-occurrence clusters. A later analysis found that most CMV-associated TCR beta chains appeared HLA-restricted, with HLA associations seemingly driven largely by CMV exposure. A further reported finding was that TCR beta sequences accurately predicted the HLA-A and HLA-B alleles for most subjects in the first cohort. In a later genetic analysis, a missense DCLRE1C variant was associated with V-gene and J-gene trimming of TCR beta chains, and the association was replicated in an independent cohort. A cluster of highly shared sequence variants was judged likely to be a technical artifact of the sequencing pipeline. The classifier was reported to diagnose cytomegalovirus status with high specificity and sensitivity in both the original and validation cohorts. Sequencing depth was assumed to be roughly uniform across donors in the presence/absence analyses, though that assumption may not hold. Most TCR sequences were observed very rarely across donors, whereas some public TCRs were present in many individuals. Compared with the approximately 600-donor mean, donors in an Asian-associated ancestry cluster had fewer N-insertions in productive TCRs, according to a later genetic analysis. The cohort was sequenced for TCR beta chains only, and without alpha or paired-chain data the features that could be detected were limited. In a later analysis, TCR association rates were found to vary across HLA loci, with the most associated TCRs seen for DRB1 alleles and the fewest for HLA-C alleles. In a later analysis, HLA-associated TCR beta chains were found to be more clonally expanded and to have lower generation probabilities than equally common non-associated chains. Specific HLA alleles were associated with 15,000 to 20,000 TCR beta sequences at a false discovery rate of 0.05 in a later analysis. In an earlier analysis of around 600 of the donors, most TCR beta V segments appeared in productive rearrangements about 87% or about 30% of the time, broadly matching IMGT annotations. Strong co-occurrence of HLA alleles, especially DR and DQ, made assigning TCR associations to individual alleles difficult. HLA typing was unavailable for some donors at each locus, so association tests used only the typed subset. Some IMGT-functional V segments, including TRBV6-2 and TRBV6-3, could not be distinguished by the 87-base-pair reads and were therefore excluded. In vitro tests confirmed that a few of the cytomegalovirus-associated TCR beta chains recognize cytomegalovirus antigens.

Library preparation was by the immunoSEQ multiplex PCR assay. A mixture of 60 forward primers for TCR Vbeta segments and 13 reverse primers for TCR Jbeta segments was used in the multiplex PCR. Amplification of the CDR3 region of rearranged TCR beta genes was performed with a multiplex PCR assay on genomic DNA. Amplified TCR beta libraries were sequenced as 87-base-pair reads on the Illumina HiSeq System. As for the authors' bioinformatics: Across the 700 or so repertoires, a later analysis counted some 81 million unique TCR beta chains, about 10 million of which were shared by at least two donors. Raw reads were error-corrected and collapsed into unique sequences with a nearest-neighbor algorithm that merged closely related sequences to remove PCR and sequencing errors. CDR3 sequences were aligned to IMGT reference sequences to assign V, D and J gene segments. For a sequence to be retained, at least a six-nucleotide match to both a V gene segment and a J gene segment was required. A rearrangement was called productive if the CDR3 had no stop codons and remained in frame with V and J, and every other rearrangement was called non-productive. CDR3 was defined according to IMGT convention as the region running from the second conserved V-encoded cysteine to the conserved J-encoded phenylalanine. The earlier analysis of 450 to 750 of the donors excluded any sequence lacking an unambiguous match to a single V gene segment. An earlier analysis of 450 to 650 of the donors called V segments functional above 56.7% productive rearrangements and segregating when the between-donor standard deviation exceeded 5%. To diagnose cytomegalovirus status from the catalog of TCR beta chain sequences, a statistical classification framework was built. In a later analysis, V and J genes were assigned by comparing TCR nucleotide sequences against IMGT/GENE-DB human TR gene sequences. The TCRdist pipeline was used in a later analysis to assign CDR3 sequences and most-parsimonious VDJ recombination scenarios. In a later analysis, every TCR beta chain was defined by the combination of its CDR3 amino acid sequence and its V-gene family, and reads without a unique V-gene family were dropped. As a way to deal with suspected cross-contamination and a sequencing artifact, a later analysis dropped 500 to 700 nucleotide sequences that were highly shared and had low generation probability. In a later analysis, a clonal expansion index was calculated for each public chain from normalized within-repertoire ranks of inferred template counts. In a later analysis, generation probabilities were computed using a VDJ recombination model fitted to out-of-frame rearrangements, and the results were checked against IGoR. In a later analysis, TCR-TCR, TCR-HLA and TCR-CMV co-occurrence was scored with hypergeometric tests, and a repertoire-size bias correction was applied to TCR pairs. False discovery rates were estimated in a later analysis by permuting HLA or CMV assignments 20 times. In a later analysis, co-occurring TCRs were grouped with DBSCAN, and TCRdist sequence similarity was added when clustering was performed within HLA-allele-positive subsets. Repertoires with fewer than 30,000 or more than 120,000 public chains, plus five repertoires with anomalous nucleotide sharing, were excluded from co-occurrence clustering. The clones in this table, taken by TCRdb from immuneACCESS, are in-frame only. Not every clone is retained; where verified, under half of the shortfall comes from an unresolved V gene, and the cause of the rest is unknown. V and J calls and clone size are copied from that table; D and trimming were computed from the DNA. The sample table lists roughly 140,000 clones, about 79% of them with a count of one. About 0.62% of the sample is held by the ten biggest clonotypes.

Concerning this clone: Its antigen specificity is not known. Per-nucleotide qualities are absent, and no much larger clonotype sits a single base away.

The cohort comprised 670 or so healthy bone marrow donors. All cohort members were sampled while nominally healthy, although unrecorded immune exposures were likely present. The donor tested CMV seronegative, placing the donor among the roughly 400 seronegative members of the cohort. A peripheral blood sample was collected from each donor, and TCR beta sequencing was performed on peripheral blood mononuclear cells. Genomic DNA was extracted from the blood cell samples with the Qiagen DNeasy Blood Extraction Kit. The CDR1 and CDR2 encoded by the germline V gene are SGHTA and FQGNSA. The V and J ends are trimmed by 5 bases and 0 bases, leaving 17 bases between them. From cysteine to phenylalanine, the CDR3 is 16 amino acids long. Only CDR3 DNA remains: 48 bases, in frame from the first base.

The sequence came from a male donor in good health and CMV-seronegative. The chain links TRBV7-2 with TRBJ2-7, and TRBD2 may be the D gene, going by 6 matching bases. The sequenced sample consisted of PBMCs. The CDR3 protein: CASSPGWSGLSYEQYF. The DNA reads TGTGCCAGCAGCCCCGGCTGGAGCGGGCTCTCCTACGAGCAGTACTTC.